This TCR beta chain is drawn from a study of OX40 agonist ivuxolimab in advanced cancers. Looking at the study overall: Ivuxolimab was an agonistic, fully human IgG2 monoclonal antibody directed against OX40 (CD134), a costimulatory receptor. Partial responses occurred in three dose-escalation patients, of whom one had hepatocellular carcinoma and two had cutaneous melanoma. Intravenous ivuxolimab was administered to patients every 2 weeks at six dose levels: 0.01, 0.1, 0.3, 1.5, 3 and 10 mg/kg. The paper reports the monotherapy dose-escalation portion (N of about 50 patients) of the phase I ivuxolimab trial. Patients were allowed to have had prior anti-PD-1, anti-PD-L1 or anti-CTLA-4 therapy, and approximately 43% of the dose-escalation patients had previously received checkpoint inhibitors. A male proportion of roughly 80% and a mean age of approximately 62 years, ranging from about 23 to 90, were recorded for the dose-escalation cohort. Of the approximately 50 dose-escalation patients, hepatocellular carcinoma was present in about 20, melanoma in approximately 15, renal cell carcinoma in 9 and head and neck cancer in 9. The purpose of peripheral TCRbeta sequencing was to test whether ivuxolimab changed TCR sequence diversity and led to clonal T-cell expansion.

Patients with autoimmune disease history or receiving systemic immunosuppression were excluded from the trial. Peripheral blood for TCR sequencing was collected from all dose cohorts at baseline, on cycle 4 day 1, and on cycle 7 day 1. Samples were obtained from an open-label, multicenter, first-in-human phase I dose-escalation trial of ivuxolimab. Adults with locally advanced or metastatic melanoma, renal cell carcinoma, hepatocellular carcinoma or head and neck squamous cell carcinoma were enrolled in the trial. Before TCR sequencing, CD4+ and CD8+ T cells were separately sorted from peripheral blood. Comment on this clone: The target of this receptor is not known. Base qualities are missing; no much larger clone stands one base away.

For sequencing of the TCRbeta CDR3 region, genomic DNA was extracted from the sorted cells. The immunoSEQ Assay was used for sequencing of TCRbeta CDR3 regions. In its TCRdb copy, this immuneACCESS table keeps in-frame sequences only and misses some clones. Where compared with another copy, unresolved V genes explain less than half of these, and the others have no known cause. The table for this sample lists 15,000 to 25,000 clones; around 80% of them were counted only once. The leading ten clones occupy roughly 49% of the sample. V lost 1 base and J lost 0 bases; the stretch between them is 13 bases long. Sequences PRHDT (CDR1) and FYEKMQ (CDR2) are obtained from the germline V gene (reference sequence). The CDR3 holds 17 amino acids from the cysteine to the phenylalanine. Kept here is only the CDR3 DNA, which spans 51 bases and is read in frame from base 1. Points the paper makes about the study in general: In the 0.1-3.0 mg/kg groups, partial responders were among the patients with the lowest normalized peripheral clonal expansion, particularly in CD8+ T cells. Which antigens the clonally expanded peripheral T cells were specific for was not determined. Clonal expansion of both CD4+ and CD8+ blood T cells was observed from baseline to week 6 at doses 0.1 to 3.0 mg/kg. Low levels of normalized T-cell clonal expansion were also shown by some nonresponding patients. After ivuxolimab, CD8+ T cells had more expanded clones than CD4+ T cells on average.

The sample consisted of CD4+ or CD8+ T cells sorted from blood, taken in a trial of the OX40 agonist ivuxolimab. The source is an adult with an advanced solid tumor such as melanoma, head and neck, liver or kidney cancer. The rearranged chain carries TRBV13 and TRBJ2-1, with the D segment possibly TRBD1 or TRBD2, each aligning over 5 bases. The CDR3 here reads CASSLEGRASSYNEQFF. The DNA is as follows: TGTGCCAGCAGCTTAGAGGGACGGGCGAGCTCCTACAATGAGCAGTTCTTC.